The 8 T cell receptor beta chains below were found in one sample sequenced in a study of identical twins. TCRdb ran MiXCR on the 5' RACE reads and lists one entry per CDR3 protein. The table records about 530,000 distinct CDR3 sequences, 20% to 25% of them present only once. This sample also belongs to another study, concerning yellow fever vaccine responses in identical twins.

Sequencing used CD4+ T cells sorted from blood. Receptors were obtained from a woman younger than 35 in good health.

In nucleotides, the CDR3 is TGTGCCAGCAGCCTTTCCTTGGTAAACACAGATACGCAGTATTTT. This codes for CASSLSLVNTDTQYF. This chain uses TRBV7-2 with TRBJ2-3; D is unclear. Per germline, CDR1 SGHTA and CDR2 FQGNSA. The CDR3 has 15 residues. Trimming removed 5 bases from V and 2 bases from J, with 14 bases in between.

The CDR3 region is CSADPGQGVYEQYF. The CDR3 coding sequence is TGCAGTGCTGACCCGGGACAGGGTGTGTACGAGCAGTACTTC. This chain joins TRBV20-1 and TRBJ2-7, with 9 nucleotides matching TRBD1. Looked up from germline, CDR1 is DFQATT and CDR2 is SNEGSKA (reference sequence). Losses at the gene ends were 5 bases for V and 4 bases for J; bases not matched to a gene: 9. CDR3 length equals 14 residues.

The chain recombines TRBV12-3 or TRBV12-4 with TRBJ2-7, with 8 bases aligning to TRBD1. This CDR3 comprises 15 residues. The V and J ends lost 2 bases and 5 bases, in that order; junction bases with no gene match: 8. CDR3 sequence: CASSLLAGGRDEQYF. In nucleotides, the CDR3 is TGTGCCAGCAGTTTACTGGCAGGGGGCCGCGACGAGCAGTACTTC.

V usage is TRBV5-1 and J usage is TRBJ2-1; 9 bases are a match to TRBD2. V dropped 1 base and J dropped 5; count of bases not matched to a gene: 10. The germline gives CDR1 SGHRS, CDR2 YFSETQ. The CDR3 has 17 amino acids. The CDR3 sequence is CASSLNGLAGINNEQFF. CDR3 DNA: TGCGCCAGCAGCTTGAATGGCCTAGCGGGGATCAACAATGAGCAGTTCTTC. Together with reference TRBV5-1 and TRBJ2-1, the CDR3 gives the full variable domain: KAGVTQTPRYLIKTRGQQVTLSCSPISGHRSVSWYQQTPGQGLQFLFEYFSETQRNKGNFPGRFSGRQFSNSRSEMNVSTLELGDSALYLCASSLNGLAGINNEQFFGPGTRLTVL.

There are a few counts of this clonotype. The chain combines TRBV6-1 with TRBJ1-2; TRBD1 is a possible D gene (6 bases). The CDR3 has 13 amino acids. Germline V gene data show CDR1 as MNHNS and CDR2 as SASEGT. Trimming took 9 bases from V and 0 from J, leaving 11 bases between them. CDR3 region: CASQGIANYGYTF. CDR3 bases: TGTGCCAGTCAGGGGATTGCTAACTATGGCTACACCTTC.

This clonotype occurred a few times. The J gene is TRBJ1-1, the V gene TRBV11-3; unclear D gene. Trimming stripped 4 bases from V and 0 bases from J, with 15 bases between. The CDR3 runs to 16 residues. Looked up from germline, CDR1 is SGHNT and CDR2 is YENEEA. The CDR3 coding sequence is TGTGCCAGCAGCTCCGACGGCACAGTAATGAACACTGAAGCTTTCTTT. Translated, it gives CASSSDGTVMNTEAFF.

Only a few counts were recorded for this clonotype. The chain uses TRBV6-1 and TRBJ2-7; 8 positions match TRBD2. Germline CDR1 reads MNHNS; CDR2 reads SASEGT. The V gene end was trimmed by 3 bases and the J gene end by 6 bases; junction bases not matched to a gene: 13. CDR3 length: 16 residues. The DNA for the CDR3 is TGTGCCAGCAGTGACGAAGGACTAGCTGGGGGTCGCGAGCAGTACTTC. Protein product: CASSDEGLAGGREQYF.

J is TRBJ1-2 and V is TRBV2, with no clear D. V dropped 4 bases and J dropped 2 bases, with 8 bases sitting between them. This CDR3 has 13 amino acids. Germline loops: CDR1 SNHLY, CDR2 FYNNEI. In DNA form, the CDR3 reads TGTGCCAGCAGTGGTGACCAGAACTATGGCTACACCTTC. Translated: CASSGDQNYGYTF.